Each of the 19 T cell receptor beta chains below was sequenced from the same sample in a study of cytomegalovirus exposure and HLA in healthy donors. PCR used 60 Vbeta primers and 13 Jbeta primers. Generated by immunoSEQ multiplex PCR, the TCRdb table keeps only in-frame clones and is missing some. The data contain approximately 130,000 clones, approximately 85% of them singletons. The source material was PBMCs. Receptors were obtained from a boy between 5 and 17 years old in good health and CMV-seronegative.

The chain has TRBV2 and TRBJ2-5; 16 bases match TRBD2. J was trimmed by 5 bases and V by 4 bases; bases with no gene match: 16. The CDR3 has 20 amino acids. Germline V gives CDR1 SNHLY, CDR2 FYNNEI. The CDR3 is CASSALRGLAGGLVRETQYF. The DNA of the CDR3 is TGTGCCAGCAGTGCGCTTCGGGGACTAGCGGGAGGGTTGGTTCGGGAGACCCAGTACTTC.

DNA for the CDR3: TGTGCCAGCCGACAGGGTTACGAGCAGTACTTC. Translating it yields CASRQGYEQYF. J is TRBJ2-5 and V is TRBV6-5, with 7 nucleotides matching TRBD1. Near its end, the DNA agrees better with TRBJ2-7, so the J call may be wrong. This CDR3 spans 11 amino acids. Germline assignment: CDR1 MNHEY and CDR2 SVGAGI.

This clone has only a few counts. The chain uses TRBV5-6 and TRBJ1-6; 7 bases are shared with TRBD1. The germline V gene encodes CDR1 SGHDT and CDR2 YYEEEE. V lost 1 base, J lost 8 bases, and 6 bases stayed unmatched. The CDR3 runs 15 residues. The CDR3 DNA reads as TGTGCCAGCAGCTTGATGAGGGACAGCCATTCACCCCTCCACTTT. This encodes CASSLMRDSHSPLHF.

This sequence joins TRBV9 and TRBJ2-2; TRBD2 matches 10 bases. The ends lost 0 bases at V and 6 bases at J; junction bases unmatched: 8. Germline loops: CDR1 SGDLS, CDR2 YYNGEE. The CDR3 spans 17 residues. This CDR3 reads CASSVVAGGLSAGELFF. The DNA for the CDR3 is TGTGCCAGCAGCGTAGTAGCGGGAGGACTCTCAGCCGGGGAGCTGTTTTTT.

The chain employs TRBV19 and TRBJ2-2, with 8 bases identical to TRBD1. Trimming at V came to 5 bases and at J to 6 bases, leaving 11 bases not matched to a gene. The CDR3 is made up of 16 amino acids. Per germline, CDR1 LNHDA and CDR2 SQIVND (reference sequence). The CDR3 DNA sequence: TGTGCCAGTAGTCATAGGACAGGGACCGGACCCGGGGAGCTGTTTTTT. It specifies CASSHRTGTGPGELFF.

This clone was observed a handful of times. The chain combines TRBV5-6 with TRBJ1-1, with a weak D call TRBD1 (5 bases). Trimming took off 4 bases at V and 4 bases at J, with 14 bases between the two ends. This CDR3 region has 14 residues. Germline V CDR1 and CDR2: SGHDT, YYEEEE. CDR3 DNA sequence: TGTGCCAGCAGCGAAACCTACACAGGCACTGAAGCTTTCTTT. It specifies CASSETYTGTEAFF.

The chain employs TRBV7-2 and TRBJ2-1; 13 bases fit TRBD2. V was clipped by 1 base and J by 10 bases; unmatched bases: 4. Germline V CDR1 and CDR2: SGHTA, FQGNSA. The CDR3 extends over 15 amino acids. CDR3 in amino acids: CASSLGGLAGIEQFF. The CDR3 DNA reads TGTGCCAGCAGCTTAGGGGGACTAGCGGGGATCGAGCAGTTCTTC.

The rearrangement uses TRBV2 and TRBJ2-5; a weak D match, TRBD2 (7 bases). Germline CDR1 and CDR2: SNHLY and FYNNEI. CDR3 length: 13 amino acids. Trimming stripped 7 bases from V and 2 bases from J, with 11 bases between. The CDR3 bases are TGTGCCAGCAAGGAGGGGGGGCAAGAGACCCAGTACTTC. Its translation is CASKEGGQETQYF.

The chain recombines TRBV27 with TRBJ2-6, with D possibly TRBD2 on 6 matching bases. The germline gives CDR1 MNHEY, CDR2 SMNVEV (reference sequence). CDR3 length: 17 residues. V was clipped by 4 bases and J by 0 bases, with 13 bases between them. In DNA, the CDR3 is TGTGCCAGCAGTTGGAGGGGCGAGAGCTCTGGGGCCAACGTCCTGACTTTC. Protein product: CASSWRGESSGANVLTF.

The chain combines TRBV5-1 with TRBJ2-2; 12 bases fit TRBD2. V lost 3 bases to trimming and J lost 0 bases; unmatched junction nucleotides: 6. Per germline, CDR1 SGHRS and CDR2 YFSETQ. The CDR3 is made up of 18 amino acids. CDR3 loop: CASSSGTSGYANTGELFF. The DNA for the CDR3 is TGCGCCAGCAGCTCCGGGACTAGCGGGTACGCGAACACCGGGGAGCTGTTTTTT.

The V gene is TRBV19, the J gene TRBJ1-5; D unclear. The CDR3 contains 13 residues. Germline V CDR1 and CDR2: LNHDA, SQIVND (reference sequence). V lost 3 bases and J lost 4, with 7 bases in between. The CDR3 DNA reads TGTGCCAGTAGTATGGGCGAGAATCAGCCCCAGCATTTT. It yields the protein CASSMGENQPQHF.

The chain is built from TRBV29-1 and TRBJ2-1, with a weak D call TRBD1 (5 bases). V shed 1 base and J shed 1 base, with 11 bases lying between them. Looked up from germline, CDR1 is SQVTM and CDR2 is ANQGSEA. The CDR3 runs 15 residues. This chain's CDR3 is CSVEVSGASYNEQFF. In DNA, the CDR3 is TGCAGCGTTGAAGTGAGTGGGGCTTCCTACAATGAGCAGTTCTTC.

V gene TRBV7-2 combines with J gene TRBJ2-1, with TRBD1 identical over 11 bases. This CDR3 is built from 16 residues. Germline CDR1 and CDR2: SGHTA and FQGNSA. Trimming at V came to 6 bases and at J to 5 bases, leaving 9 bases not matched to a gene. The chain's CDR3 is CASRDPGQGVDNEQFF. In DNA, the CDR3 is TGTGCCAGCAGAGATCCGGGACAGGGGGTAGACAATGAGCAGTTCTTC.

This chain links TRBV10-3 with TRBJ2-3; TRBD1 matches at 9 bases. The CDR3 is made up of 13 amino acids. V lost 10 bases to trimming and J lost 4 bases; unmatched junction nucleotides: 6. Looked up from germline, CDR1 is ENHRY and CDR2 is SYGVKD. Written as DNA, the CDR3 is TGTGCCACCCTGGGACAGGGCGCAGATACGCAGTATTTT. Translating gives CATLGQGADTQYF.

The chain couples TRBV5-1 to TRBJ2-5; weak D call: TRBD2 (5 bases). CDR3 length: 13 amino acids. Germline V gives CDR1 SGHRS, CDR2 YFSETQ. V lost 4 bases and J 4 bases, leaving 11 bases between the germline ends. The CDR3 sequence is CASSIQAGETQYF. CDR3 DNA sequence: TGCGCCAGCAGCATCCAGGCGGGAGAGACCCAGTACTTC. The full variable domain, completed using reference TRBV5-1 and TRBJ2-5, is KAGVTQTPRYLIKTRGQQVTLSCSPISGHRSVSWYQQTPGQGLQFLFEYFSETQRNKGNFPGRFSGRQFSNSRSEMNVSTLELGDSALYLCASSIQAGETQYFGPGTRLLVL.

The chain joins TRBV5-6 to TRBJ1-2; D not resolved. CDR1 is SGHDT and CDR2 is YYEEEE in the germline V gene. There are 12 residues in the CDR3. Deletions cut 4 bases from V and 8 bases from J, with 12 bases between. The CDR3 loop is CASSVDLRGYTF. CDR3 in DNA: TGTGCCAGCAGCGTAGACTTACGAGGCTACACCTTC.

This clone was seen a single time. The genes are TRBV7-2 and TRBJ1-2; 7 bases fit TRBD1. V shed 5 bases, J shed 7 bases, and the junction held 16 bases outside the gene matches. The length of the CDR3 is 16 residues. The germline gives CDR1 SGHTA, CDR2 FQGNSA. The CDR3 DNA reads as TGTGCCAGCAGCCCAATAACACACGGACAGGACAGTGGCTACACCTTC. It translates to CASSPITHGQDSGYTF. Variable domain in full (rest from reference TRBV7-2 and TRBJ1-2): GAGVSQSPSNKVTEKGKDVELRCDPISGHTALYWYRQSLGQGLEFLIYFQGNSAPDKSGLPSDRFSAERTGGSVSTLTIQRTQQEDSAVYLCASSPITHGQDSGYTFGSGTRLTVV.

The rearrangement uses TRBV10-3 and TRBJ1-2; D is undetermined. Germline loops: CDR1 ENHRY, CDR2 SYGVKD. This CDR3 contains 12 residues. With 3 bases removed from V and 8 bases from J, the gap between germline ends came to 10 bases. The CDR3 sequence is CAISEPGGGYTF. CDR3 nucleotides: TGTGCCATCAGTGAACCTGGAGGGGGCTACACCTTC.

The V call is TRBV5-6, the J call TRBJ1-5; TRBD1 is a possible D gene (6 bases). Looked up from germline, CDR1 is SGHDT and CDR2 is YYEEEE. This CDR3 is built from 14 residues. Trimming stripped 3 bases from V and 7 bases from J, with 14 bases between. The CDR3: CASSWKQGSQPQHF. Written as DNA, the CDR3 is TGTGCCAGCAGCTGGAAACAGGGTAGCCAGCCCCAGCATTTT.